This is a list of T cell receptor beta chains from one sample in a study of radiotherapy plus CTLA-4 blockade in lung cancer. Clones were sequenced by immunoSEQ multiplex PCR, and TCRdb holds only the in-frame ones, with some missing. This sample has about 38,000 clones, with over 70% found just once. The specimen was peripheral blood, collected from a patient treated with radiotherapy plus ipilimumab. The origin of the receptors is a human donor with non-small cell lung cancer who had stable disease on radiotherapy plus ipilimumab. The CDR3 runs from the conserved cysteine through the conserved F or W. The D gene is left open where the match is weak. Expanded clones get a size class; other rows say once, few or many, or leave the size out.

D gene: TRBD1
V gene: TRBV5-1
clone size: -
J gene: TRBJ2-7
CDR3 DNA: TGCGCCAGCAGCCCTGGGACAGGGAGCTCCTACGAGCAGTACTTC
CDR3 protein: CASSPGTGSSYEQYF

D gene: TRBD1
V gene: TRBV5-1
clone size: -
J gene: TRBJ1-6
CDR3 DNA: TGCGCCAGCAGCGGGGGACAGTATAATTCACCCCTCCACTTT
CDR3 protein: CASSGGQYNSPLHF

D gene: TRBD2
V gene: TRBV5-1
clone size: -
J gene: TRBJ2-3
CDR3 DNA: TGCGCCAGCAGCTGGGCTATCAGTCCGTCTAGCGGGGTTTCCGATACGCAGTATTTT
CDR3 protein: CASSWAISPSSGVSDTQYF

D gene: TRBD2
V gene: TRBV12-5
clone size: -
J gene: TRBJ2-1
CDR3 DNA: TGTGCTAGTGGTTGGACTAGCGGGGGGGCGGGTGAGCAGTTCTTC
CDR3 protein: CASGWTSGGAGEQFF

D gene: -
V gene: TRBV6-5
clone size: few
J gene: TRBJ1-1
CDR3 DNA: TGTGCCAGCAGTTACTTCGGGGGGCTGATGAACACTGAAGCTTTCTTT
CDR3 protein: CASSYFGGLMNTEAFF

D gene: -
V gene: TRBV13
clone size: -
J gene: TRBJ1-5
CDR3 DNA: TGTGCCAGCAGCTTAGGCCGGGGTAGACAGCCCCAGCATTTT
CDR3 protein: CASSLGRGRQPQHF

D gene: TRBD1
V gene: TRBV7-3
clone size: -
J gene: TRBJ2-5
CDR3 DNA: TGTGCCAGCAGCTTAAACCCCGGACAGGGGAAAGCTGGGACCCAGTACTTC
CDR3 protein: CASSLNPGQGKAGTQYF

D gene: -
V gene: TRBV10-3
clone size: -
J gene: TRBJ1-2
CDR3 DNA: TGTGCCATCAGTGACCATAGGGAGTCCCCCTATGGCTACACCTTC
CDR3 protein: CAISDHRESPYGYTF

D gene: -
V gene: TRBV19
clone size: few
J gene: TRBJ1-1
CDR3 DNA: TGTGCCAGTATCCCTGGATTAGGGGGGACTGAAGCTTTCTTT
CDR3 protein: CASIPGLGGTEAFF

D gene: TRBD1
V gene: TRBV14
clone size: -
J gene: TRBJ1-2
CDR3 DNA: TGTGCCAGCAGCCCTCTGACAGGGTACGGCTACACCTTC
CDR3 protein: CASSPLTGYGYTF

D gene: -
V gene: TRBV11-2
clone size: -
J gene: TRBJ2-1
CDR3 DNA: TGTGCCAGCAGCTTAGACTTGACGAGGAATGAGCAGTTCTTC
CDR3 protein: CASSLDLTRNEQFF

D gene: -
V gene: TRBV28
clone size: -
J gene: TRBJ1-5
CDR3 DNA: TGTGCCAGCAGTCGACAGGTCCATAGCAATCAGCCCCAGCATTTT
CDR3 protein: CASSRQVHSNQPQHF

D gene: -
V gene: TRBV7-2
clone size: -
J gene: TRBJ1-2
CDR3 DNA: TGTGCCAGCAGCTTACACAGCTCCTATGGCTACACCTTC
CDR3 protein: CASSLHSSYGYTF

D gene: -
V gene: TRBV5-4
clone size: -
J gene: TRBJ1-4
CDR3 DNA: TGTGCCAGCAGCTTCGTACAGGGAGGAGTCTCTAATGAAAAACTGTTTTTT
CDR3 protein: CASSFVQGGVSNEKLFF

D gene: TRBD1
V gene: TRBV9
clone size: -
J gene: TRBJ1-1
CDR3 DNA: TGTGCCAGCAGCGTAGAAGGTACAGGGGGAATGAACACTGAAGCTTTCTTT
CDR3 protein: CASSVEGTGGMNTEAFF